Listed below are T cell receptor beta chains from one sample, sequenced in a study of cytomegalovirus exposure and HLA in healthy donors. Method: immunoSEQ multiplex PCR; TCRdb's copy keeps in-frame clones and lacks some. In the table there are roughly 97,000 clones, 73% of which are singletons. Sample: PBMCs. These receptors came from a man between 40 and 49 years old in good health and CMV-seronegative. CDR3s include the opening cysteine and the closing phenylalanine or tryptophan. The D gene is left open where the match is weak. The size of a clone is reported for some rows only, either as once, few or many, or as a class for expanded clones.

-	TRBJ2-7	-	TRBV27	CASTPRAGLLSYEQYF	TGTGCCAGCACCCCCCGGGCCGGACTCCTATCCTACGAGCAGTACTTC
once	TRBJ2-3	-	TRBV19	CASSGAGGAGTDTQYF	TGTGCCAGCAGCGGGGCAGGGGGCGCTGGTACAGATACGCAGTATTTT
-	TRBJ2-3	-	TRBV13	CASSLMSRTQYF	TGTGCCAGCAGCTTGATGAGTCGTACGCAGTATTTT
-	TRBJ1-1	-	TRBV27	CASSPQPTGNTEAFF	TGTGCCAGCAGTCCCCAGCCGACAGGTAACACTGAAGCTTTCTTT
-	TRBJ2-7	-	TRBV7-2	CASSLGEFGEQYF	TGTGCCAGCAGCTTAGGAGAGTTTGGCGAGCAGTACTTC
-	TRBJ1-6	TRBD1	TRBV12-5	CASGLVRDRRTYNSPLHF	TGTGCTAGTGGTTTGGTACGGGACAGGCGAACCTATAATTCACCCCTCCACTTT
-	TRBJ2-3	TRBD2	TRBV25-1	CASSRGGPTDTQYF	TGTGCCAGCAGTCGGGGGGGGCCCACAGATACGCAGTATTTT
-	TRBJ2-3	-	TRBV6-6	CASSPQSTDTQYF	TGTGCCAGCAGCCCCCAAAGCACAGATACGCAGTATTTT
-	TRBJ2-7	TRBD2	TRBV5-1	CASSGFVAGGDYEQYF	TGCGCCAGCAGCGGGTTTGTAGCGGGGGGAGACTACGAGCAGTACTTC
-	TRBJ2-5	TRBD2	TRBV5-1	CASSPGHLAGGSQETQYF	TGCGCCAGCAGCCCCGGGCACCTAGCGGGGGGATCACAAGAGACCCAGTACTTC
-	TRBJ2-7	-	TRBV7-9	CASSLGSGETYEQYF	TGTGCCAGCAGCTTAGGGTCAGGGGAGACCTACGAGCAGTACTTC
-	TRBJ1-2	TRBD1	TRBV11-2	CASSPVGQGYYGYTF	TGTGCCAGCAGCCCGGTTGGACAGGGCTACTATGGCTACACCTTC
-	TRBJ2-4	-	TRBV9	CASSVGGRGAENIQYF	TGTGCCAGCAGCGTAGGGGGCCGGGGGGCAGAAAACATTCAGTACTTC
once	TRBJ1-4	-	TRBV29-1	CSVRSGAEKLFF	TGCAGCGTCCGGAGCGGGGCTGAAAAACTGTTTTTT
-	TRBJ1-3	TRBD1	TRBV5-6	CASSFTHRGAGNTIYF	TGTGCCAGCAGCTTTACCCACAGGGGAGCGGGAAACACCATATATTTT
-	TRBJ2-7	-	TRBV7-2	CASSAPRGYEQYF	TGTGCCAGCAGCGCCCCCAGGGGCTACGAGCAGTACTTC
-	TRBJ2-3	TRBD1	TRBV19	CASSQGQRTDTQYF	TGTGCCAGTAGCCAGGGACAGCGCACAGATACGCAGTATTTT
once	TRBJ2-5	TRBD1	TRBV7-2	CASSPGQGEGTQYF	TGTGCCAGCAGCCCCGGACAGGGAGAAGGGACCCAGTACTTC
-	TRBJ2-7	TRBD1	TRBV6-5	CASSYSAGQAIYEQYF	TGTGCCAGCAGTTACTCGGCCGGACAGGCGATCTACGAGCAGTACTTC
-	TRBJ2-3	TRBD1	TRBV4-3	CASSPGQGADTQYF	TGCGCCAGCAGCCCCGGACAGGGGGCTGATACGCAGTATTTT
-	TRBJ2-5	TRBD2	TRBV9	CASSGIAGEETQYF	TGTGCCAGCAGCGGGATAGCGGGGGAAGAGACCCAGTACTTC
-	TRBJ1-4	-	TRBV4-3	CASSPLATNEKLFF	TGCGCCAGCAGCCCGTTAGCAACTAATGAAAAACTGTTTTTT
once	TRBJ2-1	TRBD1	TRBV11-2	CASSSIQGAPSGPRFF	TGTGCCAGCAGCTCGATCCAGGGGGCGCCGAGTGGCCCTCGGTTCTTC
few	TRBJ2-3	-	TRBV6-1	CASSSLTSSTDTQYF	TGTGCCAGCAGTAGCTTGACATCCAGCACAGATACGCAGTATTTT
few	TRBJ2-1	-	TRBV18	CASSPGRTNEQFF	TGTGCCAGCTCACCAGGGCGTACGAATGAGCAGTTCTTC
-	TRBJ2-7	-	TRBV7-6	CASSLIRSSYEQYF	TGTGCCAGCAGCTTAATCAGGTCCTCCTACGAGCAGTACTTC
-	TRBJ1-2	-	TRBV9	CASSVDRGNYGYTF	TGTGCCAGCAGCGTAGATAGGGGAAACTATGGCTACACCTTC
-	TRBJ1-1	-	TRBV19	CASTTGPRGTEAFF	TGTGCCAGTACTACCGGGCCCCGGGGGACTGAAGCTTTCTTT
few	TRBJ1-1	-	TRBV4-3	CASSPGDLPGSEAFF	TGCGCCAGCAGCCCGGGGGATCTGCCAGGAAGTGAAGCTTTCTTT
-	TRBJ2-7	-	TRBV21-1	CASSKARLSYEQYF	TGTGCCAGCAGCAAAGCGCGACTGTCCTACGAGCAGTACTTC
-	TRBJ1-1	-	TRBV5-4	CASSLPENTEAFF	TGTGCCAGCAGCTTGCCAGAGAACACTGAAGCTTTCTTT
-	TRBJ1-3	TRBD1	TRBV5-4	CASSLEGTVSGNTIYF	TGTGCCAGCAGCTTGGAGGGGACAGTCTCTGGAAACACCATATATTTT
-	TRBJ1-2	-	TRBV4-1	CASSHYFRGKDYGYTF	TGCGCCAGCAGCCATTACTTCAGGGGCAAGGACTATGGCTACACCTTC
-	TRBJ2-1	-	TRBV7-6	CASSLYAGDNEQFF	TGTGCCAGCAGCTTATACGCAGGGGACAATGAGCAGTTCTTC
-	TRBJ2-2	-	TRBV5-1	CASSITGGELFF	TGCGCGAGCAGCATTACGGGCGGGGAGCTGTTTTTT
-	TRBJ2-6	-	TRBV4-1	CASSQVRAGANVLTF	TGCGCCAGCAGCCAAGTCAGGGCCGGGGCCAACGTCCTGACTTTC
-	TRBJ2-7	TRBD1	TRBV7-9	CASTRDSLSYEQYF	TGTGCCAGTACCAGGGACAGCCTCTCCTACGAGCAGTACTTC
-	TRBJ2-2	-	TRBV6-4	CASSDGETGELFF	TGTGCCAGCAGTGACGGGGAGACAGGGGAGCTGTTTTTT
-	TRBJ2-3	TRBD1	TRBV2	CASNLPPGQGVTDTQYF	TGTGCCAGCAACTTACCCCCGGGACAGGGAGTCACAGATACGCAGTATTTT
-	TRBJ2-3	-	TRBV5-1	CASSQGPIGTTDTQYF	TGCGCCAGCAGCCAGGGGCCAATCGGGACCACAGATACGCAGTATTTT
-	TRBJ2-1	-	TRBV20-1	CSAIGQFGQFF	TGCAGTGCCATAGGACAGTTTGGGCAGTTCTTC
-	TRBJ2-5	TRBD1	TRBV5-1	CASSWDRIGGETQYF	TGCGCCAGCAGCTGGGACAGGATTGGGGGGGAGACCCAGTACTTC
-	TRBJ2-2	TRBD1	TRBV5-1	CASGQGSTGTGELFF	TGCGCCAGCGGACAGGGATCAACAGGTACCGGGGAGCTGTTTTTT
-	TRBJ2-7	-	TRBV2	CASRSGQIYEQYF	TGTGCCAGCAGGAGCGGACAGATCTACGAGCAGTACTTC
-	TRBJ1-5	TRBD1	TRBV19	CASSARQGRVRNQPQHF	TGTGCCAGTAGCGCGAGACAGGGGAGGGTACGCAATCAGCCCCAGCATTTT